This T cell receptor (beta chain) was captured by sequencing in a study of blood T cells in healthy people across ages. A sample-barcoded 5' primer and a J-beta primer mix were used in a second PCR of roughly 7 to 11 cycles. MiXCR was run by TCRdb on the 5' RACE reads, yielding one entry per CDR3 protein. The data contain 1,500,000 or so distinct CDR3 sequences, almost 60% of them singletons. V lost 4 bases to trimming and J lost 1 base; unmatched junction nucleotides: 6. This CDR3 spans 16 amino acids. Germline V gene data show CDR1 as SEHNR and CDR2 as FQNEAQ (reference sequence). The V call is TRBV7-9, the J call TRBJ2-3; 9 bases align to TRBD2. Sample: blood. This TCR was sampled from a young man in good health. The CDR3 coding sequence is TGTGCCAGCAGCTCCGGGACTAGCTCCGGCACAGATACGCAGTATTTT. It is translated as CASSSGTSSGTDTQYF.